This T cell receptor (beta chain) was sequenced in a study of cytomegalovirus exposure and HLA in healthy donors. CDR3 length equals 15 residues. J was trimmed by 4 bases and V by 0 bases; bases with no gene match: 3. Germline-derived CDR1 and CDR2 are SGHRS and YFSETQ. It was with 60 Vbeta and 13 Jbeta primers that the PCR ran. Method: immunoSEQ multiplex PCR; TCRdb's copy keeps in-frame clones and lacks some. The sample lists approximately 120,000 clones, 80% to 85% occurring once. Material: PBMCs. This sequence was found in a woman between 25 and 40 years old in good health and CMV-seronegative. The chain recombines TRBV5-1 with TRBJ1-3; 8 bases are a match to TRBD1. The CDR3 region has the DNA TGCGCCAGCAGCTTGGGGGACAGGCCGGGAAACACCATATATTTT. This codes for CASSLGDRPGNTIYF. The full variable domain, with the rest looked up from reference TRBV5-1 and TRBJ1-3, is KAGVTQTPRYLIKTRGQQVTLSCSPISGHRSVSWYQQTPGQGLQFLFEYFSETQRNKGNFPGRFSGRQFSNSRSEMNVSTLELGDSALYLCASSLGDRPGNTIYFGEGSWLTVV.